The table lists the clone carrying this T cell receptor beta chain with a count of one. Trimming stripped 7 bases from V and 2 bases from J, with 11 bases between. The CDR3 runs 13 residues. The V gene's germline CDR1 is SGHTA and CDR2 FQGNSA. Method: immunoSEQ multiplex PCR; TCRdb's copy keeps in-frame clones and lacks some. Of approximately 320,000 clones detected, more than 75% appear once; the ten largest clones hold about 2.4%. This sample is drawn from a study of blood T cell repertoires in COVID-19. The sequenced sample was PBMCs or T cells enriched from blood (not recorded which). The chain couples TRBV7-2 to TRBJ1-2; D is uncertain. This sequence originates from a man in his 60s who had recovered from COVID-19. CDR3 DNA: TGTGCCAGCACCATAGACAAAAACTATGGCTACACCTTC. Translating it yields CASTIDKNYGYTF.